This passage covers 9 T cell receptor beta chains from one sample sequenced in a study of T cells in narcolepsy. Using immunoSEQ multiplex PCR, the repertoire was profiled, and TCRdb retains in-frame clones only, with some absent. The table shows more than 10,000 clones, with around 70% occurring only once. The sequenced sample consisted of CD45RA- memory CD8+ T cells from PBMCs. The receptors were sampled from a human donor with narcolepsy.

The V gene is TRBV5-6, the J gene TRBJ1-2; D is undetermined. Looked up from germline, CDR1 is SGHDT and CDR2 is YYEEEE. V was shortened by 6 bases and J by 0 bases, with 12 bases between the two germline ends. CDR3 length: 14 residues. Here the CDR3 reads CASIIGYTNYGYTF. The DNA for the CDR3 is TGTGCCAGCATTATTGGGTACACTAACTATGGCTACACCTTC. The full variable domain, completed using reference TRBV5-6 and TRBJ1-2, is DAGVTQSPTHLIKTRGQQVTLRCSPKSGHDTVSWYQQALGQGPQFIFQYYEEEERQRGNFPDRFSGHQFPNYSSELNVNALLLGDSALYLCASIIGYTNYGYTFGSGTRLTVV.

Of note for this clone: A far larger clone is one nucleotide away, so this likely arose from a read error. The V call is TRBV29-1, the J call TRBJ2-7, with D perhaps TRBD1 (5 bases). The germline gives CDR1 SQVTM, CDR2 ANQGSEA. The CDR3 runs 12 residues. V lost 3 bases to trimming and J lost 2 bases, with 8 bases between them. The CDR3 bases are TGCAGCGTTGAGACAGTGGCCTACGAGCAGTACTTC. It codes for CSVETVAYEQYF.

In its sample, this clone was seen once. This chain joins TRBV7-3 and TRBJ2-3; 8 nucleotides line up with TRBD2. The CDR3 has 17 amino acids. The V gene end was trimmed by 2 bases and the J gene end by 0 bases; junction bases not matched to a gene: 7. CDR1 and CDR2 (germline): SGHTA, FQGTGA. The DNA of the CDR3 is TGTGCCAGCAGCTTACACGGGGGGGCTACTAGCACAGATACGCAGTATTTT. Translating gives CASSLHGGATSTDTQYF.

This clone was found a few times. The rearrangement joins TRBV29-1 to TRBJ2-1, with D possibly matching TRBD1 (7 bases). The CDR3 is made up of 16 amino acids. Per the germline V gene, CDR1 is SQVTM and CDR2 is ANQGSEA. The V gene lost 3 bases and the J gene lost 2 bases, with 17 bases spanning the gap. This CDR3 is CSVDGVTGRTYNEQFF. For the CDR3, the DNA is TGCAGCGTTGACGGGGTGACAGGGAGGACCTACAATGAGCAGTTCTTC.

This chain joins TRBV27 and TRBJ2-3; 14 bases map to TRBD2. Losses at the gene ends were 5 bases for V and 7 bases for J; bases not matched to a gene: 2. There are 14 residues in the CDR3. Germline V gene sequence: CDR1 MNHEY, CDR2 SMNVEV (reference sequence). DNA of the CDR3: TGTGCCAGCAGTGGGACTAGCGGGAGATATACGCAGTATTTT. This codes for CASSGTSGRYTQYF.

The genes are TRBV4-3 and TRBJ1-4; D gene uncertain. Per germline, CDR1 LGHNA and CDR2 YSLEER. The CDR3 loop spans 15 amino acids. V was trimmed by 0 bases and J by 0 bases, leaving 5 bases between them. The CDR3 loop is CASSQESATNEKLFF. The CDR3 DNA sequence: TGCGCCAGCAGCCAAGAATCGGCAACTAATGAAAAACTGTTTTTT.

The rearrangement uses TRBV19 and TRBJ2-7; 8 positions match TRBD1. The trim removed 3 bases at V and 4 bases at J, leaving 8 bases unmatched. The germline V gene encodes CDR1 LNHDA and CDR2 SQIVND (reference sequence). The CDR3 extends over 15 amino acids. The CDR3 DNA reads TGTGCCAGTAGTATTGACAGGGGACTCGTATACGAGCAGTACTTC. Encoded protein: CASSIDRGLVYEQYF.

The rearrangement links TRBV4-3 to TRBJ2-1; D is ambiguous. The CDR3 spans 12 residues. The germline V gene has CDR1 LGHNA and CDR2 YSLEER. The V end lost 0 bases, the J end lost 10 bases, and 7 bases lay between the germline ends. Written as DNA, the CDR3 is TGCGCCAGCAGCCAAGATCGAGGCGAGCAGTTCTTC. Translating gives CASSQDRGEQFF.

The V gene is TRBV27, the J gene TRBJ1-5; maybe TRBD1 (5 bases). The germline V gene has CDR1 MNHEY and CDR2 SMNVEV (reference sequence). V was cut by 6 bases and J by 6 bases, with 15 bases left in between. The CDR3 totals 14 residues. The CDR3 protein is CASRVSQGSQPQHF. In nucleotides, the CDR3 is TGTGCCAGCAGGGTGAGCCAGGGCTCTCAGCCCCAGCATTTT.